Below, 18 T cell receptor beta chains from the same sample are listed, as sequenced in a study of Ad26.COV2.S vaccination and SARS-CoV-2 variants. The table came from immunoSEQ multiplex PCR; TCRdb's copy has only in-frame clones and leaves some out. The sample holds about 400,000 clones, approximately 90% seen once. Treatment noted: approximately 18 received Ad26.COV2.S at low or high dose, single or two shots; several received placebo; per-sample allocation not given. Sampling happened 63 days after the first vaccine or placebo injection. Sample: peripheral blood, taken in a trial of Ad26.COV2.S vaccine versus placebo. All receptors come from a person aged 18-60 years who received the Ad26.COV2.S COVID-19 vaccine or a placebo.

The V call is TRBV18, the J call TRBJ2-7; a weak D match, TRBD1 (5 bases). Germline-derived CDR1 and CDR2 are KGHSH and LQKENI. Trimming left V 3 bases short and J 6 bases short, with 12 bases between. The CDR3 is 13 residues long. The CDR3 sequence is CASSPSGLGEQYF. CDR3 nucleotides: TGTGCCAGCTCACCCTCAGGGTTAGGCGAGCAGTACTTC.

The CDR3 bases are TGTGCCAGCAGTTCCCCCGGGACCGCGCGCCGGGAGCTGTTTTTT. Amino acids: CASSSPGTARRELFF. The chain uses TRBV28 and TRBJ2-2, with D perhaps given as TRBD1 or TRBD2 (5 bases each). This CDR3 has 15 amino acids. Germline V gene data show CDR1 as MDHEN and CDR2 as SYDVKM. Trimming took off 4 bases at V and 9 bases at J, with 18 bases between the two ends.

The count of this clone is one. The chain uses TRBV7-8 and TRBJ2-1; tentatively, D is TRBD1 (5 bases). The CDR3 contains 15 residues. V was pared by 1 base and J by 10 bases, with 17 bases between. Germline V gene data show CDR1 as SGHVS and CDR2 as FQNEAQ. CDR3 amino acids: CASSLGGGPGNEQFF. The CDR3 DNA follows: TGTGCCAGCAGCTTAGGGGGCGGTCCCGGCAACGAGCAGTTCTTC.

The chain is built from TRBV6-5 and TRBJ2-7, with D perhaps TRBD1 (5 bases). The CDR3 is 15 amino acids. Trimming took off 0 bases at V and 3 bases at J, with 12 bases between the two ends. Germline V CDR1 and CDR2: MNHEY, SVGAGI. CDR3 sequence reads: CASSYSRGTIYEQYF. The DNA for the CDR3 is TGTGCCAGCAGTTACTCAAGGGGCACCATCTACGAGCAGTACTTC.

Worth noting for this clone: This may arise from a read error, as a much more abundant clone is one base away. The rearrangement joins TRBV6-4 to TRBJ2-3, with TRBD2 matching over 10 bases. The J segment lost 4 bases and the V segment lost 5 bases, leaving 3 bases of the junction unmatched. This CDR3 is 14 amino acids long. Germline V gene sequence: CDR1 MRHNA, CDR2 SNTAGT. The CDR3 nucleotides read TGTGCCAGCAGTCTAGCGGGAGAGGCAGATACGCAGTATTTT. Amino acid sequence: CASSLAGEADTQYF.

The chain combines TRBV3-1 (or the pseudogene TRBV3-2) with TRBJ1-4, with D possibly TRBD1 on 6 matching bases. The length of the CDR3 is 17 residues. V lost 0 bases to trimming and J lost 4 bases, with 15 bases between them. CDR1 is LGHDT, CDR2 YNNKEL, per germline (reference sequence). CDR3 region: CASSQDLRGGHNEKLFF. The CDR3 coding sequence is TGTGCCAGCAGCCAAGATCTACGGGGGGGCCATAATGAAAAACTGTTTTTT.

The chain employs TRBV7-6 and TRBJ2-1; possible D gene TRBD2, 6 bases. The ends were cut back, 5 bases at V and 7 bases at J, with 21 bases in the middle. CDR1 and CDR2 (germline): SGHVS, FNYEAQ. This CDR3 contains 16 residues. CDR3 nucleotides: TGTGCCAGCAGCCCAAGACTAGGGGAGTTGATAAATGAGCAGTTCTTC. As protein: CASSPRLGELINEQFF. The complete variable domain, with remaining parts taken from reference TRBV7-6 and TRBJ2-1, reads GAGVSQSPRYKVTKRGQDVALRCDPISGHVSLYWYRQALGQGPEFLTYFNYEAQQDKSGLPNDRFSAERPEGSISTLTIQRTEQRDSAMYRCASSPRLGELINEQFFGPGTRLTVL.

V usage is TRBV7-8 and J usage is TRBJ2-1, with D perhaps matching TRBD2 (6 bases). Per germline, CDR1 SGHVS and CDR2 FQNEAQ. The ends were cut back, 5 bases at V and 5 bases at J, with 16 bases in the middle. The CDR3 contains 15 residues. CDR3 nucleotide sequence: TGTGCCAGCAGCCGGCGGGCGCGGGAAGACAATGAGCAGTTCTTC. It codes for CASSRRAREDNEQFF.

The chain joins TRBV4-2 to TRBJ2-1; the match to TRBD2 covers 11 bases. V was pared by 1 base and J by 6 bases, with 5 bases of the junction left unmatched. The germline V gene encodes CDR1 LGHNA and CDR2 YNFKEQ. The CDR3 is 16 amino acids. CDR3 in DNA: TGTGCCAGCAGCCAAGCTCAGACTAGCGGGATCAATGAGCAGTTCTTC. Amino acids: CASSQAQTSGINEQFF.

The J gene is TRBJ2-1, the V gene TRBV28, with 13 nucleotides matching TRBD2. Germline V CDR1 and CDR2: MDHEN, SYDVKM. The CDR3 has 17 amino acids. V was pared by 4 bases and J by 8 bases, with 11 bases of the junction left unmatched. The CDR3 bases are TGTGCCAGCAGTTCGCCCTCACTAGCGGGAGGGCCAGATGAGCAGTTCTTC. Its protein is CASSSPSLAGGPDEQFF.

The chain employs TRBV5-4 and TRBJ2-7, with a weak D call TRBD1 (7 bases). V was clipped by 4 bases and J by 4 bases, with 18 bases between them. Germline V gives CDR1 SGHNT, CDR2 YYREEE (reference sequence). CDR3 length: 15 amino acids. CDR3 coding DNA: TGTGCCAGCAGCCACTTCAGGCAGGGGGGTTACGAGCAGTACTTC. Encoded protein: CASSHFRQGGYEQYF.

This clone was seen once. The genes are TRBV5-1 and TRBJ2-1; D gene uncertain. The V end lost 4 bases, the J end lost 8 bases, and 10 bases lay between the germline ends. The CDR3 covers 12 residues. The germline V gene encodes CDR1 SGHRS and CDR2 YFSETQ. CDR3 loop: CASSQMGYEQFF. CDR3 bases: TGCGCCAGCAGCCAGATGGGATATGAGCAGTTCTTC.

V and J are TRBV11-3 and TRBJ1-5; no firm D call. Looked up from germline, CDR1 is SGHNT and CDR2 is YENEEA. CDR3 length: 13 amino acids. Trimming removed 4 bases from V and 2 bases from J, with 6 bases in between. The CDR3 region is CASSSGGNQPQHF. CDR3 DNA sequence: TGTGCCAGCAGCTCTGGGGGCAATCAGCCCCAGCATTTT. The entire variable domain, with the rest obtained from reference TRBV11-3 and TRBJ1-5, is as follows: EAGVVQSPRYKIIEKKQPVAFWCNPISGHNTLYWYLQNLGQGPELLIRYENEEAVDDSQLPKDRFSAERLKGVDSTLKIQPAELGDSAVYLCASSSGGNQPQHFGDGTRLSIL.

The chain couples TRBV6-5 to TRBJ1-3; no reliable D call. V gave up 7 bases and J gave up 0 bases, with 10 bases separating them. CDR1 and CDR2 from the germline V gene are MNHEY and SVGAGI. The CDR3 runs to 14 residues. The CDR3 bases are TGTGCCAGCATCTCTTTAAGCTCTGGAAACACCATATATTTT. Translating gives CASISLSSGNTIYF.

The chain has TRBV5-1 and TRBJ2-5; the D gene could be TRBD1 or TRBD2 (5 bases each). The CDR3 covers 15 residues. Per the germline V gene, CDR1 is SGHRS and CDR2 is YFSETQ. The V and J ends lost 0 bases and 3 bases respectively, with 12 bases between them. The CDR3 spells CASSLGTGQKETQYF. The CDR3 bases are TGCGCCAGCAGCTTGGGGACGGGGCAGAAAGAGACCCAGTACTTC.

The chain carries TRBV19 and TRBJ2-7, with 9 bases matching TRBD1. The CDR3 extends over 14 amino acids. Germline CDR1 is LNHDA and CDR2 is SQIVND (reference sequence). V shed 8 bases, J shed 3 bases, and the junction held 8 bases outside the gene matches. Here the CDR3 DNA reads TGTGCCAGTGGGACCGGACAGGGGAACTACGAGCAGTACTTC. As protein: CASGTGQGNYEQYF.

The chain uses TRBV21-1 and TRBJ2-1; the D call TRBD2 from the table was never checked on the DNA. TRBV21-1 is designated a pseudogene. This CDR3 comprises 16 residues. CDR3 nucleotide sequence: TGTGCCAGCAGCAAAGCTTCTAGCGGGAGGAACAATGAGCAGTTCTTC. It translates to CASSKASSGRNNEQFF.

A single count supports this clone. This chain joins TRBV30 and TRBJ1-2; 8 bases are shared with TRBD1. Germline V gives CDR1 GTSNPN, CDR2 SVGIG (reference sequence). The CDR3 consists of 14 residues. With V trimmed by 1 base and J by 5 bases, 6 bases remained unmatched. The CDR3 protein is CAWSDGRGPYGYTF. In DNA form, the CDR3 reads TGTGCCTGGAGTGATGGCAGGGGGCCTTATGGCTACACCTTC.